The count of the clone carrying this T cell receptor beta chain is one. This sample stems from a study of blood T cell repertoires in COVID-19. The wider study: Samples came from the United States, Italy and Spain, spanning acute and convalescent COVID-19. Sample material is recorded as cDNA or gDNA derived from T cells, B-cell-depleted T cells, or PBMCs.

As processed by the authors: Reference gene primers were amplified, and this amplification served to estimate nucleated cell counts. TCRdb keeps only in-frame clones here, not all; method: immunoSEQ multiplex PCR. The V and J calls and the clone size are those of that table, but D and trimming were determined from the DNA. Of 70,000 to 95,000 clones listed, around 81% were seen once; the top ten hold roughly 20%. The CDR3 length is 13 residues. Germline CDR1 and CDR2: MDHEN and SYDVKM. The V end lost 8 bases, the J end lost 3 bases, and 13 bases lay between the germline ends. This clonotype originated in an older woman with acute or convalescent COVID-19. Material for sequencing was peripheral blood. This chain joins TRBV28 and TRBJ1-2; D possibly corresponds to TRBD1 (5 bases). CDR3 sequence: CASPKAGDYGYTF. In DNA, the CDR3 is TGTGCCAGCCCTAAGGCGGGGGACTATGGCTACACCTTC.